Presented here are 21 T cell receptor beta chains from one specimen sequenced in a study of technical replicates of blood from several donors. The assay was immunoSEQ multiplex PCR, and TCRdb's table has in-frame clones only and misses some. The sample has more than 90,000 clones; roughly 96% are singletons. The specimen sequenced was T cells isolated from PBMCs. The receptors originated from a human donor in good health.

The rearrangement links TRBV4-3 to TRBJ1-1; the D is unclear. The CDR3 loop spans 13 amino acids. Germline assignment: CDR1 LGHNA and CDR2 YSLEER. Deletions cut 0 bases from V and 5 bases from J, with 7 bases between. This CDR3 is CASSQDPSTEAFF. In DNA form, the CDR3 reads TGCGCCAGCAGCCAAGATCCGAGTACTGAAGCTTTCTTT.

V is TRBV5-1 and J is TRBJ2-2, with D tentatively TRBD2 (6 bases). V lost 0 bases and J lost 5, with 14 bases in between. From germline, CDR1 is SGHRS and CDR2 YFSETQ. This CDR3 contains 16 residues. The CDR3 sequence: CASSLVTGVGTGELFF. The CDR3 DNA reads TGCGCCAGCAGCTTGGTTACGGGAGTGGGGACCGGGGAGCTGTTTTTT.

V usage is TRBV7-3 and J usage is TRBJ2-1; possible D gene TRBD2, 5 bases. Trimming stripped 6 bases from V and 9 bases from J, with 12 bases between. The germline CDR1 and CDR2 sequences are SGHTA and FQGTGA. This CDR3 is 12 amino acids long. CDR3 residues: CASSFIGGEQFF. The CDR3 DNA sequence: TGTGCCAGCAGTTTTATAGGAGGTGAGCAGTTCTTC. The full variable domain, with the rest looked up from reference TRBV7-3 and TRBJ2-1, is GAGVSQTPSNKVTEKGKYVELRCDPISGHTALYWYRQSLGQGPEFLIYFQGTGAADDSGLPNDRFFAVRPEGSVSTLKIQRTERGDSAVYLCASSFIGGEQFFGPGTRLTVL.

The chain combines TRBV4-1 with TRBJ2-7; possible D gene TRBD2, 5 bases. Germline V CDR1 and CDR2: MGHRA, YSYEKL. This CDR3 comprises 14 residues. V lost 6 bases to trimming and J lost 5 bases, with 17 bases between them. CDR3: CASSLLTGSHEQYF. CDR3 bases: TGCGCCAGCAGTCTCTTGACGGGGAGCCACGAGCAGTACTTC.

The gene calls are TRBV30 and TRBJ1-3; D might be TRBD1 (5 bases). This CDR3 is 14 amino acids long. The germline CDR1 and CDR2 sequences are GTSNPN and SVGIG (reference sequence). Trimming removed 3 bases from V and 2 bases from J, with 11 bases in between. This CDR3 is CAWRLGGTGNTIYF. The CDR3 DNA reads as TGTGCCTGGAGACTGGGGGGGACTGGAAACACCATATATTTT. Full variable domain (missing parts from reference TRBV30 and TRBJ1-3): SQTIHQWPATLVQPVGSPLSLECTVEGTSNPNLYWYRQAAGRGLQLLFYSVGIGQISSEVPQNLSASRPQDRQFILSSKKLLLSDSGFYLCAWRLGGTGNTIYFGEGSWLTVV.

The J gene is TRBJ1-2, the V gene TRBV28; maybe TRBD1 (6 bases). The CDR3 runs to 16 residues. Germline V lookup: CDR1 MDHEN, CDR2 SYDVKM. V lost 7 bases, J lost 3 bases, and 21 bases lay in between. The CDR3 DNA follows: TGTGCCAGCAACTTAGGGGGAACTAAGGCTTACTATGGCTACACCTTC. Protein sequence: CASNLGGTKAYYGYTF.

The chain carries TRBV6-5 and TRBJ1-1; D possibly corresponds to TRBD1 (5 bases). V lost 6 bases to trimming and J lost 5 bases, with 16 bases between them. The CDR3 covers 14 residues. Per germline, CDR1 MNHEY and CDR2 SVGAGI. CDR3: CASRSPQVRTEAFF. The CDR3 DNA follows: TGTGCCAGCAGATCTCCACAGGTCCGGACTGAAGCTTTCTTT.

This chain connects TRBV6-1 to TRBJ1-1, with 7 positions matching TRBD1. V lost 7 bases and J lost 5; bases outside the gene matches: 4. The germline V gene has CDR1 MNHNS and CDR2 SASEGT. The CDR3 is 12 residues long. CDR3 sequence: CASTRQGTEAFF. CDR3 nucleotides: TGTGCCAGCACCAGACAGGGAACTGAAGCTTTCTTT.

The V call is TRBV2, the J call TRBJ2-3, with 8 bases lining up with TRBD1. Per germline, CDR1 SNHLY and CDR2 FYNNEI. The ends lost 7 bases at V and 4 bases at J; junction bases unmatched: 4. CDR3 length: 13 amino acids. Here the CDR3 reads CASNQGAPDTQYF. CDR3 DNA sequence: TGTGCCAGCAACCAGGGGGCCCCAGATACGCAGTATTTT.

This chain joins TRBV28 and TRBJ2-5, with 10 bases that match TRBD1. The CDR3 has 13 residues. CDR1 and CDR2 (germline): MDHEN, SYDVKM. With V trimmed by 11 bases and J by 5 bases, 8 bases remained unmatched. The CDR3 coding sequence is TGTGCCGCCGAGACAGGGGGCCGGGAGACCCAGTACTTC. It yields the protein CAAETGGRETQYF.

The chain recombines TRBV7-2 with TRBJ2-3; perhaps TRBD2 as D (5 bases). The V end was cut by 6 bases, the J end by 5 bases, with 18 bases between. The germline V gene encodes CDR1 SGHTA and CDR2 FQGNSA. This CDR3 has 15 amino acids. CDR3 residues: CASSSRGGGGDTQYF. As DNA, the CDR3 is TGTGCCAGCAGTTCCCGAGGAGGAGGAGGAGATACGCAGTATTTT. Based on the CDR3 plus reference TRBV7-2 and TRBJ2-3, the full variable domain is GAGVSQSPSNKVTEKGKDVELRCDPISGHTALYWYRQSLGQGLEFLIYFQGNSAPDKSGLPSDRFSAERTGGSVSTLTIQRTQQEDSAVYLCASSSRGGGGDTQYFGPGTRLTVL.

The chain links TRBV11-3 to TRBJ1-5; the D is unclear. V was shortened by 5 bases and J by 4 bases, with 9 bases between the two germline ends. This CDR3 has 13 residues. Germline V gene sequence: CDR1 SGHNT, CDR2 YENEEA. In DNA form, the CDR3 reads TGTGCCAGCAGCCCGGCGGAAAATCAGCCCCAGCATTTT. Translation: CASSPAENQPQHF. Using reference TRBV11-3 and TRBJ1-5 for the parts outside the CDR3, the full variable domain is EAGVVQSPRYKIIEKKQPVAFWCNPISGHNTLYWYLQNLGQGPELLIRYENEEAVDDSQLPKDRFSAERLKGVDSTLKIQPAELGDSAVYLCASSPAENQPQHFGDGTRLSIL.

The chain is built from TRBV11-2 and TRBJ1-5; 8 nucleotides match TRBD1. V shed 6 bases, J shed 1 base, and the junction held 2 bases outside the gene matches. CDR3 size: 14 residues. CDR1 is SGHAT and CDR2 is FQNNGV in the germline V gene. The DNA for the CDR3 is TGTGCCAGCAGTGGGGACAGGAGCAATCAGCCCCAGCATTTT. This sequence encodes CASSGDRSNQPQHF.

The chain combines TRBV10-3 with TRBJ1-4; 8 bases fit TRBD1. V shed 9 bases, J shed 4 bases, and the junction held 4 bases outside the gene matches. The germline gives CDR1 ENHRY, CDR2 SYGVKD. The CDR3 is made up of 13 amino acids. CDR3 protein: CAINDRGNEKLFF. DNA for the CDR3: TGTGCCATTAATGACAGGGGTAATGAAAAACTGTTTTTT.

This chain connects TRBV7-9 to TRBJ1-1; D is uncertain. Germline V CDR1 and CDR2: SEHNR, FQNEAQ (reference sequence). V lost 1 base, J lost 4 bases, and 10 bases lay in between. The CDR3 runs 14 residues. The CDR3 loop reads CASSLGEVSTEAFF. Here the CDR3 DNA reads TGTGCCAGCAGCTTAGGAGAAGTAAGCACTGAAGCTTTCTTT.

CDR3 DNA: TGTGCCAGCAGTGTAACGGGGGATGAAGCTTTCTTT. The encoded protein is CASSVTGDEAFF. The rearrangement uses TRBV2 and TRBJ1-1; tentatively, D is TRBD1 (5 bases). The CDR3 is 12 amino acids. Germline V CDR1 and CDR2: SNHLY, FYNNEI. The V end lost 4 bases, the J end lost 7 bases, and 10 bases lay between the germline ends.

Only one count was recorded for this clone. The chain uses TRBV9 and TRBJ2-7, with TRBD1 identical over 9 bases. The CDR3 length is 15 residues. The V gene's germline CDR1 is SGDLS and CDR2 YYNGEE. With 5 bases clipped from V and 0 bases from J, the junction kept 6 bases outside the gene matches. The chain's CDR3 is CASSGGTGSSYEQYF. The CDR3 bases are TGTGCCAGCAGTGGGGGGACAGGGAGCTCCTACGAGCAGTACTTC.

V gene TRBV30 combines with J gene TRBJ2-7; D perhaps matches TRBD1 (5 bases). V dropped 5 bases and J dropped 0 bases, with 8 bases sitting between them. Germline CDR1 GTSNPN, CDR2 SVGIG (reference sequence). The CDR3 consists of 12 residues. CDR3 region: CAWAGHSYEQYF. In DNA, the CDR3 is TGTGCCTGGGCAGGACACTCCTACGAGCAGTACTTC.

V and J are TRBV5-4 and TRBJ2-3, with 7 bases identical to TRBD2. The ends lost 2 bases at V and 3 bases at J; junction bases unmatched: 6. The CDR3 is made up of 15 amino acids. Germline lookup yields CDR1 SGHNT and CDR2 YYREEE (reference sequence). The CDR3 nucleotides are TGTGCCAGCAGCTTACGGCGGGAGTTGACAGATACGCAGTATTTT. It is translated as CASSLRRELTDTQYF.

CDR3 DNA sequence: TGTGCCAGCAGCGACCCGGTGGGACAGGGTGTTTGGGAGACCCAGTACTTC. Protein product: CASSDPVGQGVWETQYF. The chain couples TRBV7-9 to TRBJ2-5; 9 nucleotides match TRBD1. The germline V gene encodes CDR1 SEHNR and CDR2 FQNEAQ (reference sequence). Losses at the gene ends were 5 bases for V and 5 bases for J; bases not matched to a gene: 15. The CDR3 extends over 17 amino acids. Full variable domain (missing parts from reference TRBV7-9 and TRBJ2-5): DTGVSQNPRHKITKRGQNVTFRCDPISEHNRLYWYRQTLGQGPEFLTYFQNEAQLEKSRLLSDRFSAERPKGSFSTLEIQRTEQGDSAMYLCASSDPVGQGVWETQYFGPGTRLLVL.

J is TRBJ2-1 and V is TRBV5-1; D possibly corresponds to TRBD2 (5 bases). V lost 7 bases and J lost 8, with 13 bases in between. The CDR3 covers 12 residues. Germline CDR1 reads SGHRS; CDR2 reads YFSETQ. CDR3 residues: CASGMRADEQFF. In nucleotides, the CDR3 is TGCGCCAGCGGCATGCGGGCGGATGAGCAGTTCTTC.